This TCR beta chain was captured in a study of HIV-infected patients and healthy controls. V lost 3 bases and J 3 bases, leaving 15 bases between the germline ends. The CDR3 totals 15 residues. Germline values: CDR1 MDHEN, CDR2 SYDVKM. MiXCR was run by TCRdb on the 5' RACE reads, yielding one entry per CDR3 protein. The table records some 70,000 distinct CDR3 sequences, approximately 21% of them present only once. The table lists this clonotype with many counts. The chain employs TRBV28 and TRBJ2-7; D remains ambiguous. This TCR derives from a human donor in good health. The source material was CD4+ T cells from blood. This CDR3 is CASSFGPGPSYEQYF. For the CDR3, the DNA is TGTGCCAGCAGTTTCGGACCTGGGCCGAGCTACGAGCAGTACTTC.